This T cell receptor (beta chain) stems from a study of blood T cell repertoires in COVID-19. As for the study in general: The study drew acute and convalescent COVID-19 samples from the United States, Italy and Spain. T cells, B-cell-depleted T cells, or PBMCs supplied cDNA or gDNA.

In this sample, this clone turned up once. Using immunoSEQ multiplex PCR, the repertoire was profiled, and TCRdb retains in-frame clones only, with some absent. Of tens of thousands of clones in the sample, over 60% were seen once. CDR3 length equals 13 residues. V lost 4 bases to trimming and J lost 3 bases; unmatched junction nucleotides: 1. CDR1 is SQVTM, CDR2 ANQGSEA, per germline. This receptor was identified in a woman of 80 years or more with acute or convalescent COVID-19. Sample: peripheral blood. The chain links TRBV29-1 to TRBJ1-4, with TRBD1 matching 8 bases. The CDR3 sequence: CSVAGQANEKLFF. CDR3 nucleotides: TGCAGCGTTGCGGGACAGGCTAATGAAAAACTGTTTTTT. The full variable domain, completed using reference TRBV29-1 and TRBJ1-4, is SAVISQKPSRDICQRGTSLTIQCQVDSQVTMMFWYRQQPGQSLTLIATANQGSEATYESGFVIDKFPISRPNLTFSTLTVSNMSPEDSSIYLCSVAGQANEKLFFGSGTQLSVL.